The 24 T cell receptor beta chains below were found in one sample sequenced in a study of cytomegalovirus exposure and HLA in healthy donors. With 60 Vbeta and 13 Jbeta primers, the PCR was carried out. The method was immunoSEQ multiplex PCR; TCRdb's version includes in-frame clones alone and lacks a portion of them. The sample lists about 150,000 clones, more than 65% occurring once. Source material: PBMCs. These receptors originate from a man aged 30 to 45 in good health and CMV-seropositive.

In its sample, this clone was seen a few times. CDR3 in amino acids: CASSLSGGAGEQYF. CDR3 in DNA: TGTGCCAGCAGTTTATCGGGAGGGGCGGGGGAGCAGTACTTC. The chain couples TRBV28 to TRBJ2-5; 8 bases line up with TRBD2. Germline V gene data show CDR1 as MDHEN and CDR2 as SYDVKM. Unmatched junction bases numbered 9, after V lost 1 base and J lost 11 bases. The CDR3 runs to 14 residues.

This clone was seen once. This chain connects TRBV5-5 to TRBJ1-1; 8 positions match TRBD1. Germline CDR1 and CDR2: SGHKS and YYEKEE (reference sequence). The length of the CDR3 is 16 residues. With V trimmed by 0 bases and J by 4 bases, 8 bases remained unmatched. Here the CDR3 reads CASSLAGNRGTTEAFF. CDR3 DNA: TGTGCCAGCAGCTTGGCGGGGAACAGGGGGACCACTGAAGCTTTCTTT. Variable domain in full (rest from reference TRBV5-5 and TRBJ1-1): DAGVTQSPTHLIKTRGQQVTLRCSPISGHKSVSWYQQVLGQGPQFIFQYYEKEERGRGNFPDRFSARQFPNYSSELNVNALLLGDSALYLCASSLAGNRGTTEAFFGQGTRLTVV.

The chain uses TRBV10-1 and TRBJ2-7; perhaps TRBD2 as D (5 bases). Trimming stripped 6 bases from V and 1 base from J, with 13 bases between. The CDR3 totals 14 residues. Germline CDR1 is WNHNN and CDR2 is SYGVQD (reference sequence). CDR3 amino acids: CASRGRSSSYEQYF. CDR3 DNA sequence: TGCGCCAGCAGAGGGAGATCTAGTTCCTACGAGCAGTACTTC.

V gene TRBV28 combines with J gene TRBJ2-3; D remains ambiguous. Trimming removed 6 bases from V and 0 bases from J, with 10 bases in between. The CDR3 has 14 amino acids. Germline loops: CDR1 MDHEN, CDR2 SYDVKM. The CDR3 coding sequence is TGTGCCAGCAGCCCGCTTAGTAGCACAGATACGCAGTATTTT. It yields the protein CASSPLSSTDTQYF.

The J gene is TRBJ2-1, the V gene TRBV7-9; 7 bases match TRBD2. With V trimmed by 7 bases and J by 4 bases, 4 bases remained unmatched. This CDR3 contains 13 residues. Germline lookup yields CDR1 SEHNR and CDR2 FQNEAQ (reference sequence). DNA of the CDR3: TGTGCCAGCAAAGCGGGAAGGTACAATGAGCAGTTCTTC. Translation gives CASKAGRYNEQFF.

This sequence joins TRBV6-1 and TRBJ2-1, with a tentative D call TRBD1 (5 bases). Germline CDR1 reads MNHNS; CDR2 reads SASEGT. The V end was cut by 2 bases, the J end by 4 bases, with 9 bases between. The CDR3 contains 14 residues. The CDR3 DNA follows: TGTGCCAGCAGTGAAAAGACAGTTTACAATGAGCAGTTCTTC. It is translated as CASSEKTVYNEQFF.

The chain joins TRBV6-6 to TRBJ2-2; possible D gene TRBD1, 5 bases. The germline CDR1 and CDR2 sequences are MNHNY and SVGAGI (reference sequence). The CDR3 has 15 residues. V lost 10 bases and J lost 3, with 18 bases in between. The CDR3 is CAIRKSQGYTGELFF. Written as DNA, the CDR3 is TGTGCCATCCGAAAATCCCAGGGTTACACCGGGGAGCTGTTTTTT.

The rearrangement uses TRBV5-5 and TRBJ2-2, with unresolved D. Germline CDR1 is SGHKS and CDR2 is YYEKEE (reference sequence). Trimming removed 1 base from V and 6 bases from J, with 7 bases in between. The length of the CDR3 is 13 residues. CDR3 sequence: CASSLTQSGELFF. As DNA, the CDR3 is TGTGCCAGCAGCTTGACCCAGTCCGGGGAGCTGTTTTTT.

The chain employs TRBV28 and TRBJ1-1; D gene uncertain. Germline assignment: CDR1 MDHEN and CDR2 SYDVKM. Deletions cut 5 bases from V and 7 bases from J, with 11 bases between. The CDR3 has 12 amino acids. The CDR3 sequence: CASSPREGEAFF. The CDR3 DNA is TGTGCCAGCAGTCCCCGGGAGGGTGAAGCTTTCTTT.

The chain carries TRBV5-1 and TRBJ1-6, with D unclear. The germline gives CDR1 SGHRS, CDR2 YFSETQ. V lost 4 bases, J lost 7 bases, and 15 bases lay in between. The CDR3 consists of 15 residues. CDR3 nucleotide sequence: TGCGCCAGCAGCAAGAACCGGGAGCGCAATTCACCCCTCCACTTT. Protein product: CASSKNRERNSPLHF.

This rearrangement joins TRBV19 to TRBJ2-7; 11 bases match TRBD2. In germline, CDR1 is LNHDA, CDR2 SQIVND (reference sequence). Losses at the gene ends were 6 bases for V and 5 bases for J; bases not matched to a gene: 12. The CDR3 is 16 amino acids. CDR3 DNA sequence: TGTGCCAGTAGCCTCCTCACGACTAGCGGGGCCGACGAGCAGTACTTC. Protein: CASSLLTTSGADEQYF.

V and J are TRBV19 and TRBJ2-3, with TRBD2 identical over 10 bases. There are 16 residues in the CDR3. V lost 6 bases and J lost 0; bases outside the gene matches: 6. Germline CDR1 LNHDA, CDR2 SQIVND (reference sequence). The CDR3, as DNA: TGTGCCAGTAGCAACGGACTAGCGGTTAGCACAGATACGCAGTATTTT. Protein sequence: CASSNGLAVSTDTQYF.

V and J are TRBV7-2 and TRBJ2-3; TRBD2 matches at 7 bases. Germline CDR1 is SGHTA and CDR2 is FQGNSA. The J segment lost 2 bases and the V segment lost 6 bases, leaving 11 bases of the junction unmatched. CDR3 length: 16 amino acids. CDR3 nucleotides: TGTGCCAGCAGTTCAAAAAGGCGGGGGATCACAGATACGCAGTATTTT. Translation gives CASSSKRRGITDTQYF.

V gene TRBV7-8 combines with J gene TRBJ2-7; possible D gene TRBD2, 6 bases. The ends were cut back, 3 bases at V and 0 bases at J, with 12 bases in the middle. Germline CDR1 and CDR2: SGHVS and FQNEAQ. The CDR3 length is 15 residues. This CDR3 is CASSLGGYGSYEQYF. In nucleotides, the CDR3 is TGTGCCAGCAGCTTGGGGGGATATGGCTCCTACGAGCAGTACTTC.

About this clone itself: Compared with germline, one end of the junction differs, possibly owing to a read error. The chain recombines TRBV7-9 with TRBJ2-1, with D possibly matching TRBD1 (6 bases). This CDR3 region has 14 residues. Germline V gives CDR1 SEHNR, CDR2 FQNEAQ (reference sequence). The CDR3 coding sequence is TGTTCCAGCAGCGCCCCGGGACCAGGGGATGAGCAGTTCTTC. This gives the protein CSSSAPGPGDEQFF. Variable domain in full (rest from reference TRBV7-9 and TRBJ2-1): DTGVSQNPRHKITKRGQNVTFRCDPISEHNRLYWYRQTLGQGPEFLTYFQNEAQLEKSRLLSDRFSAERPKGSFSTLEIQRTEQGDSAMYLCSSSAPGPGDEQFFGPGTRLTVL.

The CDR3 here is CASSFRQGYEAFF. CDR3 bases: TGTGCCAGCAGTTTCCGACAGGGCTATGAAGCTTTCTTT. The chain carries TRBV27 and TRBJ1-1; 7 bases are shared with TRBD1. Trimming cost V 3 bases and J 7 bases; bases outside gene matches: 5. The CDR3 is 13 amino acids. CDR1 is MNHEY, CDR2 SMNVEV, per germline (reference sequence).

The rearrangement links TRBV5-1 to TRBJ1-1, with D possibly TRBD1 on 6 matching bases. Trimming pared 0 bases from V and 0 bases from J, leaving 9 bases between. Germline CDR1 reads SGHRS; CDR2 reads YFSETQ. This CDR3 is built from 15 residues. The CDR3 spells CASSLGEGVNTEAFF. In nucleotides, the CDR3 is TGCGCCAGCAGCTTGGGGGAGGGGGTGAACACTGAAGCTTTCTTT.

This chain uses TRBV27 with TRBJ2-6, with a tentative D call TRBD1 (5 bases). CDR1 MNHEY and CDR2 SMNVEV come from the germline V gene (reference sequence). The CDR3 sequence is 16 residues long. The V end was cut by 3 bases, the J end by 2 bases, with 11 bases between. The CDR3 here is CASSFSRAAGANVLTF. CDR3 nucleotides: TGTGCCAGCAGTTTTAGCAGGGCAGCTGGGGCCAACGTCCTGACTTTC.

The gene calls are TRBV28 and TRBJ1-3; 7 bases fit TRBD1. Germline trimming cut 5 bases from V and 4 bases from J; bases unmatched to any gene: 5. CDR1 and CDR2 (germline): MDHEN, SYDVKM. The CDR3 loop spans 14 amino acids. CDR3 in DNA: TGTGCCAGCAGTCCCGGGACAGCAGGAAACACCATATATTTT. Translation gives CASSPGTAGNTIYF.

About this clone itself: The junction and the germline gene differ at one end; a read error may be behind it. Distinct nucleotide sequences in the sample also encode this CDR3. V gene TRBV5-1 combines with J gene TRBJ1-5; TRBD1 might be the D (6 bases). Germline V lookup: CDR1 SGHRS, CDR2 YFSETQ. CDR3 size: 15 residues. CDR3 residues: CASSLDGQWNQPQHF. As DNA, the CDR3 is TGCGCCAGCAGTTTGGACGGACAGTGGAATCAGCCCCAGCATTTT. The full variable domain, its missing parts supplied by reference TRBV5-1 and TRBJ1-5, is KAGVTQTPRYLIKTRGQQVTLSCSPISGHRSVSWYQQTPGQGLQFLFEYFSETQRNKGNFPGRFSGRQFSNSRSEMNVSTLELGDSALYLCASSLDGQWNQPQHFGDGTRLSIL.

J is TRBJ2-5 and V is TRBV7-9; 7 nucleotides align to TRBD1. Trimming removed 6 bases from V and 5 bases from J; junction bases left unmatched: 12. There are 15 residues in the CDR3. The germline gives CDR1 SEHNR, CDR2 FQNEAQ (reference sequence). CDR3 in DNA: TGTGCCAGCAGAACTACCGGGACAGCACTTGAGACCCAGTACTTC. It yields the protein CASRTTGTALETQYF.

The chain employs TRBV4-3 and TRBJ1-2; no clear D gene. Germline V gene data show CDR1 as LGHNA and CDR2 as YSLEER. Trimming took off 4 bases at V and 2 bases at J, with 14 bases between the two ends. The length of the CDR3 is 15 residues. The DNA for the CDR3 is TGCGCCAGCAGCCGAGATAGGTGGGCGAACTATGGCTACACCTTC. Protein: CASSRDRWANYGYTF.

CDR3 amino acids: CARSVGGRETQYF. In nucleotides, the CDR3 is TGTGCCCGGTCGGTTGGCGGGAGGGAGACCCAGTACTTC. The chain joins TRBV30 to TRBJ2-5, with TRBD2 matching 8 bases. The CDR3 has 13 residues. V was clipped by 8 bases and J by 5 bases; unmatched bases: 10. Germline V gene sequence: CDR1 GTSNPN, CDR2 SVGIG (reference sequence).

Remarks on this clone: The sample has other DNA sequences that encode this CDR3 too. This CDR3 is CASSLSVYGYTF. CDR3 DNA sequence: TGTGCCAGCAGTTTATCCGTCTATGGCTACACCTTC. This chain uses TRBV28 with TRBJ1-2; D unresolved. This CDR3 is 12 amino acids long. CDR1 and CDR2 from the germline V gene are MDHEN and SYDVKM. Trimming removed 1 base at V and 4 bases at J, with 4 bases between.